The entry below gives a single T cell receptor beta chain sequence along with its context. It lacks a known antigen. Per-base qualities were not stored, and no clone one base away is much larger. This sample was taken from a study of Ad26.COV2.S vaccination and SARS-CoV-2 variants (dated by TCRdb to the early 2020s). Concerning the study at large: Donors in the vaccine arm were drawn from COV1001, a phase I-IIa trial of Ad26.COV2.S in healthy adults that was multicentre, randomized, double-blind and placebo-controlled. Dosing of Ad26.COV2.S was intramuscular, at either 5x10^10 or 1x10^11 viral particles, delivered as one shot or as two shots spaced 56 days apart. TCRbeta repertoire sequencing served as the tool for gauging how specific and how broad the SARS-CoV-2-reactive T cell receptors were following Ad26.COV2.S vaccination. A total of roughly 32 samples were included in the TCR-sequenced set, comprising some 20 Ad26.COV2.S vaccine recipients, 5 placebo recipients and 8 SARS-CoV-2 convalescent individuals. Trial participants were randomized into five groups of five: low-dose or high-dose Ad26.COV2.S given once or twice, or placebo on both occasions. Investigators remained blinded to trial group allocation during experiments and outcome assessment.

Between the V and J ends, shortened by 1 base and 8 bases respectively, the junction contains 12 bases. CDR1 and CDR2, per the germline V gene (reference sequence), are LGHDT and YNNKEL. Spanning cysteine to phenylalanine, the CDR3 consists of 14 amino acids. CDR3 DNA is the only sequence kept; it has 42 bases, read in frame from the first base. What this sample's treatment or condition label stands for: roughly 20 received Ad26.COV2.S at low or high dose, single or two shots; about 5 received placebo; per-sample allocation not given. Repertoires of vaccine and placebo recipients were sequenced from samples taken on day 63 after the first injection. Between 29 July and 7 August 2020, Cohort 1b enrolled 25 adults aged 18-55 years at one site in Boston, USA. Ad26.COV2.S was a replication-incompetent adenovirus type 26 vector that expressed a prefusion-stabilized SARS-CoV-2 spike protein derived from the original Wuhan strain.

TCRbeta CDR3 regions were sequenced with the immunoSEQ Assay. After extraction, genomic DNA underwent amplification by bias-controlled multiplex PCR, followed by high-throughput sequencing. Processing in the source paper ran as follows. To quantify the absolute abundance of each unique TCRbeta CDR3 region, sequences were collapsed and filtered. Usable DNA was measured by amplifying reference genes present in all nucleated cells, and TCRbeta template counts were normalized to that usable DNA to estimate T cell fraction. Repertoire TCRs were annotated as SARS-CoV-2-specific when V gene, CDR3 amino acid sequence and J gene were exactly matched to a known reactive TCR set. MIRA supplied the reference SARS-CoV-2 TCR set, which was filtered for enrichment in COVID-19-positive ImmuneCODE repertoires so that public or cross-reactive TCRs were removed. Drawing on the MIRA antigens, annotated TCRs were analysed further at the level of specific ORF or position within ORF. Depth was the summed frequency of annotated unique rearrangements, while breadth was defined as annotated unique rearrangements over total unique productive rearrangements. Two-sided Wilcoxon rank-sum tests were used to compare TCR breadth between groups. TCRdb's version of the immuneACCESS table is confined to in-frame rearrangements and falls short of the full clone set. An unresolved V gene accounts for under half of the shortfall where checked; the remainder is of unknown origin. V, J and clone size are those of that table, while D and trimming were read from the DNA. For this sample the table gives more than 300,000 clones, of which just over 85% were detected only once. The ten largest clonotypes hold more than 1.5% of the sample.

Results and caveats for the whole study, not just this receptor: The study was not powered to compare responses between vaccine doses or regimens. After vaccination, spike-specific CD8+ and CD4+ T cell responses were reported to show substantial breadth. Ad26.COV2.S recipients had higher spike-specific TCR breadth than placebo recipients (P = 0.0014). It was noted by the authors that total T cell responses may have been underestimated by the TCR breadth and depth analyses. Vaccine and placebo recipients had comparable non-spike TCR breadth, which fits with the vaccine containing only spike.

The specimen comprised peripheral blood, sampled in a trial of Ad26.COV2.S vaccine versus placebo. The TCR sequence derives from a person between 18 and 65 years old who received the Ad26.COV2.S COVID-19 vaccine or a placebo. The chain is encoded by TRBV3-1 (or the pseudogene TRBV3-2) joined to TRBJ2-1; possibly the D gene is TRBD2, per 5 matching bases. Here is the DNA: TGTGCCAGCAGCCAAGCTCAGGAGGAGGATGAGCAGTTCTTC. It translates to CASSQAQEEDEQFF.